This T cell receptor (beta chain) was recovered during a study of blood T cell repertoires in COVID-19 (TCRdb year 2020). Study-wide context: Samples from collaborators originated in the United States, Italy and Spain and spanned both the acute and convalescent phases of COVID-19. A de-identified subject ID, COVID-19 status, age in years and sex were almost always included in the sample metadata. Where available, HLA class I and class II types were obtained from metadata supplied by the sample provider rather than from assay-based typing. The material from the prospective study consisted of cDNA or gDNA derived from T cells, B-cell-depleted T cells, or PBMCs. Samples came from the ongoing ImmuneRACE study (first 160 participants) plus 1,254 subjects from 6 global collaborators. Deeply sampled blood TCRbeta repertoires from subjects exposed to, actively infected with, or recovered from COVID-19 were included in the dataset. The repertoires were made available in a free public database intended to serve as a resource for research on the immune response to SARS-CoV-2.

The immunoSEQ Assay, a bias-controlled multiplex PCR, was used to amplify TCRbeta CDR3 regions from genomic DNA. In the authors' own workflow: Within the assay, amplification of reference gene primers was used to estimate how many nucleated cells each sample contained. To quantify the absolute abundance of each unique TCRbeta CDR3 rearrangement, sequence reads were collapsed and filtered. For each sample, productive Simpson clonality was calculated by taking the square root of Simpson's diversity index across productive rearrangements. The table was pulled from immuneACCESS by TCRdb, which kept in-frame rearrangements only. Such tables lose some clones; where checked, under half of the loss comes from unresolved V genes, and the rest has no known cause. V, J and clone size reflect that table, while D and trimming were determined from the DNA. For this sample there are under 300,000 clones; 75% to 90% appear just once. About 2% of the sample goes to the ten largest clones.

A second Seattle source provided samples from volunteer blood donors who had recovered from COVID-19. Whole blood was collected in K2EDTA tubes by collaborating institutions according to the institutions' own protocols. Collaborator samples were shipped for TCRbeta analysis as frozen whole blood, isolated PBMCs, or DNA extracted from either sample type. This clone has just one count. Its antigen is still unknown. No base-level quality is on record; no much larger clone is a single base apart. Overall results and qualifications from the work: Clinical and demographic metadata were provided uncurated, with the amount varying by source and participant.

The clonotype comes from a young man who had recovered from COVID-19. The sequencing sample was made of peripheral blood.

The sequenced DNA is TGTGCCAGCAGGAACCTGCAGGAGACCCAGTACTTC. This codes for CASRNLQETQYF. The V gene is TRBV12-3 or TRBV12-4 and the J gene is TRBJ2-5; the D gene is not confidently resolved. V is cut by 6 bases and J by 5 bases, and the space between the germline ends is 10 bases. The CDR3 spans 12 residues, from the cysteine through the phenylalanine. The retained sequence is limited to the CDR3, 36 bases, with the frame set at the first base.